The 6 T cell receptor beta chains listed next were all sequenced from one sample in a study of blood T cell repertoires in COVID-19. Libraries were prepared by immunoSEQ multiplex PCR; TCRdb keeps only in-frame clonotypes and omits some of them. The sample consists of some 75,000 clones, around 88% of them appearing once. Sequencing was performed on peripheral blood. Receptor source: a man between 60 and 70 years old with acute or convalescent COVID-19.

This chain joins TRBV6-6 and TRBJ2-5; 14 bases agree with TRBD2. This CDR3 spans 16 amino acids. V lost 4 bases to trimming and J lost 5 bases; unmatched junction nucleotides: 6. CDR1 is MNHNY and CDR2 is SVGAGI in the germline V gene (reference sequence). In DNA form, the CDR3 reads TGTGCCAGCAGTTCGGGACTAGCGGGAGACAGGGAGACCCAGTACTTC. Translated, it gives CASSSGLAGDRETQYF.

This clone was observed once. The rearrangement uses TRBV9 and TRBJ2-2; D gene uncertain. The CDR3 sequence is 13 residues long. V was trimmed by 0 bases and J by 7 bases, leaving 7 bases between them. Per the germline V gene, CDR1 is SGDLS and CDR2 is YYNGEE. CDR3 sequence reads: CASSVAQNGELFF. Here the CDR3 DNA reads TGTGCCAGCAGCGTAGCCCAGAACGGGGAGCTGTTTTTT. Supplemented by reference TRBV9 and TRBJ2-2, the full variable domain reads DSGVTQTPKHLITATGQRVTLRCSPRSGDLSVYWYQQSLDQGLQFLIQYYNGEERAKGNILERFSAQQFPDLHSELNLSSLELGDSALYFCASSVAQNGELFFGEGSRLTVL.

The chain is built from TRBV5-6 and TRBJ2-3; TRBD1 matches 7 bases. The junction had 6 bases not matched to a gene; V was cut back by 3 bases and J by 2 bases. This CDR3 has 15 residues. Germline V gene data show CDR1 as SGHDT and CDR2 as YYEEEE. CDR3 amino acids: CASSSYRGATDTQYF. In nucleotides, the CDR3 is TGTGCCAGCAGCTCCTACAGGGGCGCCACAGATACGCAGTATTTT. Filled out from reference TRBV5-6 and TRBJ2-3, the complete variable domain reads DAGVTQSPTHLIKTRGQQVTLRCSPKSGHDTVSWYQQALGQGPQFIFQYYEEEERQRGNFPDRFSGHQFPNYSSELNVNALLLGDSALYLCASSSYRGATDTQYFGPGTRLTVL.

The J gene is TRBJ1-1, the V gene TRBV21-1; whether TRBD1, the table's D call, matches the DNA was not checked. TRBV21-1 is a known pseudogene. The CDR3 totals 15 residues. The CDR3 sequence: CASSTRPDRNTEAFF. Written as DNA, the CDR3 is TGTGCCAGCAGCACCCGTCCGGACAGAAACACTGAAGCTTTCTTT.

The rearrangement uses TRBV19 and TRBJ1-1; D might be TRBD1 (6 bases). The V and J ends lost 6 bases and 0 bases respectively, with 14 bases between them. This CDR3 is 15 amino acids long. From germline, CDR1 is LNHDA and CDR2 SQIVND (reference sequence). This CDR3 reads CASSNSGGVNTEAFF. The CDR3 DNA is TGTGCCAGTAGCAACAGCGGGGGCGTGAACACTGAAGCTTTCTTT.

This clone was seen once. This sequence joins TRBV29-1 and TRBJ1-2; possibly TRBD1 for D (6 bases). From germline, CDR1 is SQVTM and CDR2 ANQGSEA. V was cut by 6 bases and J by 2 bases, with 10 bases left in between. This CDR3 is 12 amino acids long. CDR3 sequence: CSVRTANYGYTF. The CDR3 nucleotides are TGCAGCGTCAGGACAGCAAACTATGGCTACACCTTC. Complete variable domain (other parts from reference TRBV29-1 and TRBJ1-2): SAVISQKPSRDICQRGTSLTIQCQVDSQVTMMFWYRQQPGQSLTLIATANQGSEATYESGFVIDKFPISRPNLTFSTLTVSNMSPEDSSIYLCSVRTANYGYTFGSGTRLTVV.